A single T cell receptor (beta chain) is shown here with its context. This sample was included in a study of Ad26.COV2.S vaccination and SARS-CoV-2 variants. Germline values: CDR1 SGHRS, CDR2 YFSETQ. V lost 0 bases to trimming and J lost 10 bases; unmatched junction nucleotides: 7. The CDR3 consists of 15 residues. Using immunoSEQ multiplex PCR, the repertoire was profiled, and TCRdb retains in-frame clones only, with some absent. Among approximately 480,000 clones listed, around nine tenths were seen once. Described treatment: about 20 received Ad26.COV2.S at low or high dose, single or two shots; 5 received placebo; per-sample allocation not given. Sampling was done on day 63 after the first vaccine or placebo injection.

This TCR was sampled from a person between 18 and 65 years old who received the Ad26.COV2.S COVID-19 vaccine or a placebo. The source material was peripheral blood, sampled in a trial of Ad26.COV2.S vaccine versus placebo. The chain links TRBV5-1 to TRBJ1-4; 9 bases fit TRBD1. CDR3 sequence reads: CASSLGDRGVGKLFF. DNA for the CDR3: TGCGCCAGCAGCTTGGGAGACAGGGGGGTCGGAAAACTGTTTTTT.